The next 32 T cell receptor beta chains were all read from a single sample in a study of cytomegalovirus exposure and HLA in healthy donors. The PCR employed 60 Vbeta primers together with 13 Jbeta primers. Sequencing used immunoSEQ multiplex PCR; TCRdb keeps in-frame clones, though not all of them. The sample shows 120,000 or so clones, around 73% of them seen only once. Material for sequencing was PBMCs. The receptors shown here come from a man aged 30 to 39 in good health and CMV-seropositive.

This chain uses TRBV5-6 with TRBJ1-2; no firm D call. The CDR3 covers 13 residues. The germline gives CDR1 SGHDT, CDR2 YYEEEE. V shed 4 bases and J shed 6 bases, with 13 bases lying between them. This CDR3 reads CASSPPSGDGYTF. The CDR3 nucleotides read TGTGCCAGCAGCCCCCCGTCAGGCGATGGCTACACCTTC.

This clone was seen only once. CDR3 sequence: CASREYRGTQETQYF. In DNA, the CDR3 is TGTGCCAGCAGGGAATACCGGGGTACTCAAGAGACCCAGTACTTC. The gene calls are TRBV5-6 and TRBJ2-5; tentatively, D is TRBD2 (5 bases). Between the trimmed V and J ends, which lost 5 bases and 2 bases, there was a span of 16 bases. The germline V gene has CDR1 SGHDT and CDR2 YYEEEE. The CDR3 extends over 15 amino acids.

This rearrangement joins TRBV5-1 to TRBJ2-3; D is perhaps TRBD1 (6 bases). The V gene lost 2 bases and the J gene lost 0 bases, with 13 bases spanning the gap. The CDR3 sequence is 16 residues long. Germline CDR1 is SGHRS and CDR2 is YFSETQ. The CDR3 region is CASSFLGQGSTDTQYF. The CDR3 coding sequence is TGCGCCAGCAGCTTCTTGGGGCAGGGGAGCACAGATACGCAGTATTTT. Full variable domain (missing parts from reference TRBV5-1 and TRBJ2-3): KAGVTQTPRYLIKTRGQQVTLSCSPISGHRSVSWYQQTPGQGLQFLFEYFSETQRNKGNFPGRFSGRQFSNSRSEMNVSTLELGDSALYLCASSFLGQGSTDTQYFGPGTRLTVL.

CDR3 coding DNA: TGTGCCAGCACCACCCCAGGGGCTAACACCGGGGAGCTGTTTTTT. Amino acid sequence: CASTTPGANTGELFF. The chain is built from TRBV9 and TRBJ2-2; perhaps TRBD1 as D (6 bases). V was cut by 6 bases and J by 2 bases, with 14 bases left in between. The germline gives CDR1 SGDLS, CDR2 YYNGEE. This CDR3 has 15 residues.

Written as DNA, the CDR3 is TGTGCCAGCAGGACGACCACAGGGTTCCGTTTCGACATTCAGTACTTC. Its translation is CASRTTTGFRFDIQYF. The chain links TRBV27 to TRBJ2-4, with D possibly matching TRBD1 (6 bases). The CDR3 sequence is 16 residues long. V was cut by 6 bases and J by 8 bases, with 23 bases left in between. Germline V gene data show CDR1 as MNHEY and CDR2 as SMNVEV (reference sequence).

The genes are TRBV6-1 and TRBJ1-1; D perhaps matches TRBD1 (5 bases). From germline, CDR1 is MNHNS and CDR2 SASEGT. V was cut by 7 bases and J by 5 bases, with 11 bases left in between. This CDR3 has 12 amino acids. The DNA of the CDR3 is TGTGCCAGCATCGGGGGGAAAACTGAAGCTTTCTTT. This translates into CASIGGKTEAFF.

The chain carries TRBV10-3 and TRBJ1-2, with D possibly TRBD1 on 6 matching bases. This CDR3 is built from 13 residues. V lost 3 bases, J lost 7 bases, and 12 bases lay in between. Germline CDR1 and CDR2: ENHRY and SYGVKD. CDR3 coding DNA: TGTGCCATCAGTGATACAGGGTTTAGTGGCTACACCTTC. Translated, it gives CAISDTGFSGYTF.

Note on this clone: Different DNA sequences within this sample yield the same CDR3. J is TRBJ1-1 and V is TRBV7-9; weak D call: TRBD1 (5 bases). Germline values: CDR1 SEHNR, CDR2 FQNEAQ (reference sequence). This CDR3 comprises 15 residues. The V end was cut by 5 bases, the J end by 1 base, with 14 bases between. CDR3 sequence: CASSLGGGGNTEAFF. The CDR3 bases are TGTGCCAGCAGCCTCGGGGGTGGGGGGAACACTGAAGCTTTCTTT.

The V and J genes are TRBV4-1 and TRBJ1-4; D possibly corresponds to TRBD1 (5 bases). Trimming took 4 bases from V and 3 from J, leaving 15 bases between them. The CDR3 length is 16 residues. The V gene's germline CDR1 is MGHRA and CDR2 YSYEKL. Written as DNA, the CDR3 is TGCGCCAGCAGCCCTCGGGGGGGGGACTCTAATGAAAAACTGTTTTTT. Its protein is CASSPRGGDSNEKLFF.

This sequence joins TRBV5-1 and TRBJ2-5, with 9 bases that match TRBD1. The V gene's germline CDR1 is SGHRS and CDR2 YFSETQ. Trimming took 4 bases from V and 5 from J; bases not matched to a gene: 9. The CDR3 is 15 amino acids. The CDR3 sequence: CASSEEQGARETQYF. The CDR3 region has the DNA TGCGCCAGCAGCGAGGAACAGGGGGCTCGGGAGACCCAGTACTTC.

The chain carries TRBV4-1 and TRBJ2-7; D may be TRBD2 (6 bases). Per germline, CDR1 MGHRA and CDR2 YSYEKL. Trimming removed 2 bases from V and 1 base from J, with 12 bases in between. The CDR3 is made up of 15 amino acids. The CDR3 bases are TGCGCCAGCAGCCAACGGGGAGGAGATTCCTACGAGCAGTACTTC. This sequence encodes CASSQRGGDSYEQYF.

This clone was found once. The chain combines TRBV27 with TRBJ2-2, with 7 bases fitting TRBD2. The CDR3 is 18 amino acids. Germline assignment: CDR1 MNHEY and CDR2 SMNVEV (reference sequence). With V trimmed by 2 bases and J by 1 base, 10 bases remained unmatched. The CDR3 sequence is CASSLLEAGTMNTGELFF. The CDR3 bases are TGTGCCAGCAGTTTACTAGAAGCGGGGACGATGAACACCGGGGAGCTGTTTTTT.

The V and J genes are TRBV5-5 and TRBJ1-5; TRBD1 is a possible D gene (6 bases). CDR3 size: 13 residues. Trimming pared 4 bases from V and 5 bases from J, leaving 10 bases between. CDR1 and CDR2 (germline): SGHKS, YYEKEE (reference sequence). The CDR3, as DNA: TGTGCCAGCAGCCTGGGGGGGCATCAGCCCCAGCATTTT. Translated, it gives CASSLGGHQPQHF.

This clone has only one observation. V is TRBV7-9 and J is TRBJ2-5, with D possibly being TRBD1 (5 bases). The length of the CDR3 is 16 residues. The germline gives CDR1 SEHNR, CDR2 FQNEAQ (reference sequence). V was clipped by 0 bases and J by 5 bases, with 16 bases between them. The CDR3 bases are TGTGCCAGCAGCTTAGCGTCAGGGAAGGGGTCGGAGACCCAGTACTTC. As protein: CASSLASGKGSETQYF.

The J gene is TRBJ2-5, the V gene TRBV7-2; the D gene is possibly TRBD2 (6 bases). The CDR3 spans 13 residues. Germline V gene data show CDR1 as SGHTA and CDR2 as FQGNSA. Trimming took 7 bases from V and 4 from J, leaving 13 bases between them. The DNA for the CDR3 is TGTGCCAGCACCCCGGGACTCGCAGAGACCCAGTACTTC. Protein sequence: CASTPGLAETQYF.

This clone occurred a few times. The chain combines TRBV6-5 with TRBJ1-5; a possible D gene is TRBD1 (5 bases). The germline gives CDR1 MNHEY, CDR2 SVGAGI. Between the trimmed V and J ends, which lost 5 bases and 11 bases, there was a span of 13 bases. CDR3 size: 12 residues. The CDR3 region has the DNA TGTGCCAGCAGTGCCCCTGAAGGGGCCCAGCATTTT. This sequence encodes CASSAPEGAQHF.

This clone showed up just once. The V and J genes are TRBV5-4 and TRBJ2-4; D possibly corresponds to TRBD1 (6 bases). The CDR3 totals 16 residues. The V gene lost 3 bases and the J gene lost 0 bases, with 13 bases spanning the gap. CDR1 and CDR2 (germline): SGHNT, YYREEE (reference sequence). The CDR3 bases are TGTGCCAGCAGCTCCCGGACAGCGCTAGCCAAAAACATTCAGTACTTC. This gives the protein CASSSRTALAKNIQYF.

The chain's CDR3 is CASSLGPGPSTEAFF. CDR3 in DNA: TGTGCCAGCAGCTTAGGGCCGGGTCCAAGTACTGAAGCTTTCTTT. This chain connects TRBV7-6 to TRBJ1-1; D is unclear. Germline CDR1 is SGHVS and CDR2 is FNYEAQ. The CDR3 runs to 15 residues. V was clipped by 1 base and J by 5 bases, with 14 bases between them.

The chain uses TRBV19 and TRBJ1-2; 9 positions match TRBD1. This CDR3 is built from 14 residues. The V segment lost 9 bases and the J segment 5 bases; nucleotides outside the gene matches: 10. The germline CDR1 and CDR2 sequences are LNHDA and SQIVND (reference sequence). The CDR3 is CASRGDREVYGYTF. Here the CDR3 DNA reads TGTGCCAGCCGAGGGGACAGGGAGGTATATGGCTACACCTTC.

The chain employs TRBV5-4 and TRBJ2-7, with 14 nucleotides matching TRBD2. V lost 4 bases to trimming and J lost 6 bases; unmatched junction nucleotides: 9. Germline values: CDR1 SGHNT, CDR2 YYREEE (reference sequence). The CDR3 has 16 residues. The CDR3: CASSPGTSGRLGEQYF. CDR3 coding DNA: TGTGCCAGCAGCCCAGGGACTAGCGGGAGATTGGGCGAGCAGTACTTC.

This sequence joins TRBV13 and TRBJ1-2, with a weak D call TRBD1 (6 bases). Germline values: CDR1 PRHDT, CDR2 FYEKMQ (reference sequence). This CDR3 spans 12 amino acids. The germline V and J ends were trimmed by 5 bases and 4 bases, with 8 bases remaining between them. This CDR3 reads CASSPGVYGYTF. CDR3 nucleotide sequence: TGTGCCAGCAGCCCAGGGGTCTATGGCTACACCTTC. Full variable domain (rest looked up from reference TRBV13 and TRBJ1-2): AAGVIQSPRHLIKEKRETATLKCYPIPRHDTVYWYQQGPGQDPQFLISFYEKMQSDKGSIPDRFSAQQFSDYHSELNMSSLELGDSALYFCASSPGVYGYTFGSGTRLTVV.

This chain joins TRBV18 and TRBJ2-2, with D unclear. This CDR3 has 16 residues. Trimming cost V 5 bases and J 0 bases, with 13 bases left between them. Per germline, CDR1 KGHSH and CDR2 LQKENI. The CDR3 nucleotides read TGTGCCAGCTCAGCCATCGGGTCACCGAACACCGGGGAGCTGTTTTTT. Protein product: CASSAIGSPNTGELFF.

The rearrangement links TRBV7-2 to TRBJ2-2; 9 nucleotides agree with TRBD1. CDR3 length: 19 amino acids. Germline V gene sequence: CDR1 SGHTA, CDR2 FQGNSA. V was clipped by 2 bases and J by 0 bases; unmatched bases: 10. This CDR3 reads CASSLLFLGTGSNTGELFF. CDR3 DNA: TGTGCCAGCAGCTTATTGTTCTTAGGGACAGGGTCGAACACCGGGGAGCTGTTTTTT.

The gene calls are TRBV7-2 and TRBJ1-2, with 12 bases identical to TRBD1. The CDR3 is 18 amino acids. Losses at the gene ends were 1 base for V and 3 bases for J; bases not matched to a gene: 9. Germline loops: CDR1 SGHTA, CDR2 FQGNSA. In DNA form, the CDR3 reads TGTGCCAGCAGCTTAGATGCGTTTGGGACAGGGGGCCACTATGGCTACACCTTC. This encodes CASSLDAFGTGGHYGYTF.

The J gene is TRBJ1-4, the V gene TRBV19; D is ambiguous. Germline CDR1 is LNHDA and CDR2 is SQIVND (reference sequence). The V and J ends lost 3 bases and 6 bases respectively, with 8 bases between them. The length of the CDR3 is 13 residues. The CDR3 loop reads CASSIGGHEKLFF. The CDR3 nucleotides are TGTGCCAGTAGTATTGGAGGGCATGAAAAACTGTTTTTT.

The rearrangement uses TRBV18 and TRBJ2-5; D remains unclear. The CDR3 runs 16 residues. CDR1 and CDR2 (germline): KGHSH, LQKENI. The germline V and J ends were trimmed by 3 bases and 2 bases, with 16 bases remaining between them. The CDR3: CASSPPTTSPQETQYF. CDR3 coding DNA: TGTGCCAGCTCACCCCCCACGACATCCCCACAAGAGACCCAGTACTTC.

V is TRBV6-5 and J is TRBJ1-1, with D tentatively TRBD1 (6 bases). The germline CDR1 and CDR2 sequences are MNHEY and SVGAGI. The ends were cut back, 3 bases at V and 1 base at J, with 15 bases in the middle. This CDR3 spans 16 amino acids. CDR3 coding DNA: TGTGCCAGCAGTTATATACTTGACAGGCCGAACACTGAAGCTTTCTTT. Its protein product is CASSYILDRPNTEAFF.

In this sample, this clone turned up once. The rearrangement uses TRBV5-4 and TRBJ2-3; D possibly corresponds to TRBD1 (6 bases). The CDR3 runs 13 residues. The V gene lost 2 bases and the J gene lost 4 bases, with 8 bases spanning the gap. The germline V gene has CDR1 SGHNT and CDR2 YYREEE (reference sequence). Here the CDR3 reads CASSLQGSDTQYF. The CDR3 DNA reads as TGTGCCAGCAGCTTACAGGGTTCAGATACGCAGTATTTT. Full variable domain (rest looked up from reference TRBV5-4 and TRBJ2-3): ETGVTQSPTHLIKTRGQQVTLRCSSQSGHNTVSWYQQALGQGPQFIFQYYREEENGRGNFPPRFSGLQFPNYSSELNVNALELDDSALYLCASSLQGSDTQYFGPGTRLTVL.

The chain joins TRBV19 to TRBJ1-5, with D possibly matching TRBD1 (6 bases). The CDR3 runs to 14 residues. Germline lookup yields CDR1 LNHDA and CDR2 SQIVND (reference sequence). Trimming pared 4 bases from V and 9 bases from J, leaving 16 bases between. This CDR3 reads CASSTTGPLWPQHF. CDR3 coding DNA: TGTGCCAGTAGTACTACAGGGCCCCTCTGGCCCCAGCATTTT.

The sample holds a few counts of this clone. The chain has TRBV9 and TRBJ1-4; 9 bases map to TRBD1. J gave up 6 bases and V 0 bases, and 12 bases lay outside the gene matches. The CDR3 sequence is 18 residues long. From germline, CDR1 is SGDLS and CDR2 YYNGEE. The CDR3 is CASSVVAAPGQGDEKLFF. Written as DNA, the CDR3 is TGTGCCAGCAGCGTAGTCGCCGCCCCGGGACAGGGTGATGAAAAACTGTTTTTT.

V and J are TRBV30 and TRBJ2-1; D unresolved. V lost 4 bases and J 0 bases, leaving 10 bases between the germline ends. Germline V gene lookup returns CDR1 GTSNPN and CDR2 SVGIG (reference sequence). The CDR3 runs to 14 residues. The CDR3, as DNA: TGTGCCTGGACGACTCTGAGCTCCTACAATGAGCAGTTCTTC. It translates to CAWTTLSSYNEQFF.

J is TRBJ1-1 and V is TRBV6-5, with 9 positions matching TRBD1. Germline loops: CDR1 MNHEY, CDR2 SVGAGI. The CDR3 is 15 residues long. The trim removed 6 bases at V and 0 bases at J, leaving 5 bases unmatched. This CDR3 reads CASRDRDRVNTEAFF. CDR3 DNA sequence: TGTGCCAGCAGGGACAGGGACAGGGTGAACACTGAAGCTTTCTTT.